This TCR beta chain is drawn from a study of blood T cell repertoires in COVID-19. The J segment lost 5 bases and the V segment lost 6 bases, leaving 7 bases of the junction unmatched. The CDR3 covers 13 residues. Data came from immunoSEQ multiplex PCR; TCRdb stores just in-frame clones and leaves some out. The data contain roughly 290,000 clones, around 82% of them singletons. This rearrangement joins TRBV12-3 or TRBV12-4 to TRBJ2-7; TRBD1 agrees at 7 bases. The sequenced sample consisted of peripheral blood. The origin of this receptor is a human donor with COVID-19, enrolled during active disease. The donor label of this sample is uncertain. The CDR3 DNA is TGTGCCAGCAGGACGACAGGGCTCGACGAGCAGTACTTC. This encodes CASRTTGLDEQYF.